The TCR beta chain described here comes from a study of blood T cells in healthy people across ages. Primed by a sample-barcoded 5' primer and a J-beta primer mix, a second PCR proceeded for 7 to 11 cycles. TCRdb re-derived calls from the 5' RACE reads in MiXCR, one entry per CDR3 protein. The sample includes around 1.5 million distinct CDR3 sequences, roughly a third seen only once; the top ten take around 11%. Germline V CDR1 and CDR2: MNHEY, SVGAGI. V gave up 6 bases and J gave up 3 bases, with 14 bases separating them. This CDR3 is 14 amino acids long. Around 9.4 milliliters was the volume of peripheral blood drawn from each donor.

The chain carries TRBV6-5 and TRBJ1-2; D is unresolved. The receptor was derived from a young woman in good health. Sample: blood. CDR3 in DNA: TGTGCCAGCAGCCCCAAGGGAAATCACTATGGCTACACCTTC. This gives the protein CASSPKGNHYGYTF.